This is a list of T cell receptor beta chains from one sample in a study of blood T cell repertoires in COVID-19. TCRdb keeps only in-frame clones here, not all; method: immunoSEQ multiplex PCR. The data hold 400,000 to 450,000 clones, with around 89% observed a single time. Material for sequencing was peripheral blood. These receptors came from a woman in her 40s with COVID-19, enrolled during active disease. Each CDR3 is given with its conserved first and last residue. The order of the fields is D gene, clone size, J gene, V gene, CDR3 protein, CDR3 DNA. The D gene is left open where the match is weak. A clone size is listed for some rows: how often the clone was seen (once, few, many), or a class if it is expanded.

d_call: TRBD1; clone_size: few; j_call: TRBJ1-2; v_call: TRBV3-1/TRBV3-2; cdr3_aa: CASSQGTGTSNYGYTF; cdr3_nt: TGTGCCAGCAGCCAAGGGACAGGTACAAGTAACTATGGCTACACCTTC
d_call: TRBD1; clone_size: NA; j_call: TRBJ1-4; v_call: TRBV7-8; cdr3_aa: CASSPKGTGGTEKLFF; cdr3_nt: TGTGCCAGCAGCCCCAAGGGGACAGGGGGTACTGAAAAACTGTTTTTT
d_call: TRBD1; clone_size: NA; j_call: TRBJ1-5; v_call: TRBV27; cdr3_aa: CASRPAKTGPSAPQHF; cdr3_nt: TGTGCCAGCAGGCCAGCCAAGACAGGGCCAAGTGCGCCCCAGCATTTT
d_call: TRBD1; clone_size: NA; j_call: TRBJ1-2; v_call: TRBV5-4; cdr3_aa: CASSSRGQGNYGYTF; cdr3_nt: TGTGCCAGCAGCTCGCGGGGACAGGGCAACTATGGCTACACCTTC
d_call: TRBD1; clone_size: NA; j_call: TRBJ1-2; v_call: TRBV5-1; cdr3_aa: CASSSAEGAGGYTF; cdr3_nt: TGCGCCAGCAGCTCGGCGGAGGGGGCTGGGGGCTACACCTTC
d_call: NA; clone_size: once; j_call: TRBJ2-1; v_call: TRBV27; cdr3_aa: CASRVGRENEQFF; cdr3_nt: TGTGCCAGCAGGGTGGGCCGGGAGAATGAGCAGTTCTTC
d_call: NA; clone_size: NA; j_call: TRBJ1-2; v_call: TRBV27; cdr3_aa: CASSLFGVPRNGYTF; cdr3_nt: TGTGCCAGCAGTCTATTCGGGGTCCCCAGAAATGGCTACACCTTC
d_call: TRBD1; clone_size: NA; j_call: TRBJ1-3; v_call: TRBV7-3; cdr3_aa: CASSIQGRSGNTIYF; cdr3_nt: TGTGCCAGCAGCATACAGGGGCGCTCTGGAAACACCATATATTTT
d_call: NA; clone_size: NA; j_call: TRBJ1-4; v_call: TRBV19; cdr3_aa: CASREPGNEKLFF; cdr3_nt: TGTGCCAGTAGGGAGCCAGGGAATGAAAAACTGTTTTTT
d_call: TRBD1; clone_size: NA; j_call: TRBJ1-2; v_call: TRBV28; cdr3_aa: CASSLTGVYGYTF; cdr3_nt: TGTGCCAGCAGTCTCACAGGGGTCTATGGCTACACCTTC
d_call: TRBD1; clone_size: NA; j_call: TRBJ1-2; v_call: TRBV7-2; cdr3_aa: CASSLAGTGGDGYTF; cdr3_nt: TGTGCCAGCAGCCTAGCCGGGACAGGGGGCGACGGCTACACCTTC
d_call: NA; clone_size: NA; j_call: TRBJ2-7; v_call: TRBV28; cdr3_aa: CASSFATPGGEQYF; cdr3_nt: TGTGCCAGCAGTTTCGCGACCCCCGGGGGCGAGCAGTACTTC
d_call: TRBD1; clone_size: NA; j_call: TRBJ2-7; v_call: TRBV5-4; cdr3_aa: CASSYRDRGPHSF; cdr3_nt: TGTGCCAGCAGCTACCGGGACAGGGGGCCACATAGCTTC
d_call: NA; clone_size: NA; j_call: TRBJ1-2; v_call: TRBV7-9; cdr3_aa: CASSYNSAPGYGYTF; cdr3_nt: TGTGCCAGCAGCTACAACTCAGCCCCGGGGTATGGCTACACCTTC
d_call: TRBD1; clone_size: NA; j_call: TRBJ1-2; v_call: TRBV9; cdr3_aa: CASSVGGQGLYGYTF; cdr3_nt: TGTGCCAGCAGCGTGGGGGGACAGGGGCTTTATGGCTACACCTTC
d_call: NA; clone_size: NA; j_call: TRBJ1-1; v_call: TRBV10-3; cdr3_aa: CAISESEGTEAFF; cdr3_nt: TGTGCCATCAGTGAGTCGGAGGGCACTGAAGCTTTCTTT
d_call: TRBD2; clone_size: NA; j_call: TRBJ2-3; v_call: TRBV29-1; cdr3_aa: CSVEAGGSDTQYF; cdr3_nt: TGCAGCGTTGAGGCGGGAGGCTCAGATACGCAGTATTTT
d_call: TRBD1; clone_size: NA; j_call: TRBJ2-3; v_call: TRBV5-1; cdr3_aa: CASSLIGTGGGSAQYF; cdr3_nt: TGCGCCAGCAGCTTGATCGGGACAGGGGGCGGGTCGGCGCAGTATTTT
d_call: TRBD1; clone_size: NA; j_call: TRBJ1-2; v_call: TRBV7-9; cdr3_aa: CASSLTGGDRANYGYTF; cdr3_nt: TGTGCCAGCAGCCTCACAGGGGGCGACAGGGCTAACTATGGCTACACCTTC
d_call: NA; clone_size: NA; j_call: TRBJ1-5; v_call: TRBV28; cdr3_aa: CASSFPRTQLPNQPQHF; cdr3_nt: TGTGCCAGCAGTTTCCCCCGGACACAACTACCCAATCAGCCCCAGCATTTT
d_call: TRBD1; clone_size: NA; j_call: TRBJ1-2; v_call: TRBV6-5; cdr3_aa: CASSLDRVTGGYTF; cdr3_nt: TGTGCCAGCAGTTTAGACAGGGTCACAGGTGGCTACACCTTC
d_call: TRBD2; clone_size: NA; j_call: TRBJ2-7; v_call: TRBV11-1; cdr3_aa: CASSQSGRSHEQYF; cdr3_nt: TGTGCCAGCAGCCAGAGCGGGAGGTCCCACGAGCAGTACTTC
d_call: TRBD1; clone_size: NA; j_call: TRBJ1-1; v_call: TRBV7-9; cdr3_aa: CASSLTGVDTEAFF; cdr3_nt: TGTGCCAGCAGCCTGACAGGGGTGGACACTGAAGCTTTCTTT
d_call: NA; clone_size: once; j_call: TRBJ1-2; v_call: TRBV12-3/TRBV12-4; cdr3_aa: CASSLQGFYGYTF; cdr3_nt: TGTGCCAGCAGTTTACAGGGGTTCTATGGCTACACCTTC
d_call: TRBD2; clone_size: NA; j_call: TRBJ2-3; v_call: TRBV7-9; cdr3_aa: CASSLSGSGRTDTQYF; cdr3_nt: TGTGCCAGCAGCTTATCCGGTAGCGGGCGCACAGATACGCAGTATTTT
d_call: NA; clone_size: NA; j_call: TRBJ1-1; v_call: TRBV28; cdr3_aa: CASHSLGGSLTEAFF; cdr3_nt: TGTGCCAGCCACTCCCTTGGGGGGTCTCTCACTGAAGCTTTCTTT
d_call: TRBD1; clone_size: once; j_call: TRBJ1-2; v_call: TRBV28; cdr3_aa: CASRDNRGLFGYTF; cdr3_nt: TGTGCCAGCAGGGATAACAGGGGGCTCTTTGGCTACACCTTC
d_call: NA; clone_size: NA; j_call: TRBJ1-4; v_call: TRBV19; cdr3_aa: CASNQGPWVNEKLFF; cdr3_nt: TGTGCCAGTAATCAGGGGCCCTGGGTTAATGAAAAACTGTTTTTT
d_call: TRBD1; clone_size: NA; j_call: TRBJ1-3; v_call: TRBV7-2; cdr3_aa: CASSLTQGAKGNTIYF; cdr3_nt: TGTGCCAGCAGCCTCACACAGGGGGCGAAAGGAAACACCATATATTTT
d_call: TRBD1; clone_size: NA; j_call: TRBJ1-2; v_call: TRBV7-2; cdr3_aa: CASSPTDRGLYGYTF; cdr3_nt: TGTGCCAGCAGCCCGACGGACAGGGGTCTCTACGGCTACACCTTC
d_call: NA; clone_size: NA; j_call: TRBJ1-2; v_call: TRBV24-1; cdr3_aa: CATSDPRGPGDGYTF; cdr3_nt: TGTGCCACCAGTGATCCCCGAGGGCCCGGGGATGGCTACACCTTC
d_call: NA; clone_size: NA; j_call: TRBJ1-5; v_call: TRBV11-2; cdr3_aa: CASSLDQGGQPQHF; cdr3_nt: TGTGCCAGCAGCTTAGATCAAGGGGGTCAGCCCCAGCATTTT
d_call: TRBD2; clone_size: NA; j_call: TRBJ2-3; v_call: TRBV11-2; cdr3_aa: CASSLVAGGTRSTDTQYF; cdr3_nt: TGTGCCAGCAGCTTAGTAGCGGGAGGCACACGAAGCACAGATACGCAGTATTTT
d_call: NA; clone_size: NA; j_call: TRBJ1-3; v_call: TRBV7-3; cdr3_aa: CASSSQTPGNTIYF; cdr3_nt: TGTGCCAGCAGCTCTCAGACTCCTGGAAACACCATATATTTT
d_call: NA; clone_size: once; j_call: TRBJ1-1; v_call: TRBV30; cdr3_aa: CAWSVGVVTEAFF; cdr3_nt: TGTGCCTGGAGTGTAGGGGTTGTCACTGAAGCTTTCTTT
d_call: TRBD1; clone_size: NA; j_call: TRBJ2-7; v_call: TRBV18; cdr3_aa: CASSPYTGGGLGEQYF; cdr3_nt: TGTGCCAGCTCACCTTACACAGGGGGCGGACTGGGCGAGCAGTACTTC
d_call: NA; clone_size: NA; j_call: TRBJ1-5; v_call: TRBV28; cdr3_aa: CASSFRPQHF; cdr3_nt: TGTGCCAGCAGTTTTAGGCCCCAGCATTTT
d_call: NA; clone_size: NA; j_call: TRBJ2-7; v_call: TRBV28; cdr3_aa: CASRGQIPYEQYF; cdr3_nt: TGTGCCAGCAGAGGACAAATCCCATACGAGCAGTACTTC
d_call: TRBD1; clone_size: NA; j_call: TRBJ2-5; v_call: TRBV7-3; cdr3_aa: CASSMTGGQETQYF; cdr3_nt: TGTGCCAGCAGCATGACAGGGGGGCAAGAGACCCAGTACTTC
d_call: NA; clone_size: NA; j_call: TRBJ1-4; v_call: TRBV24-1; cdr3_aa: CATSTYDRKRGEKLFF; cdr3_nt: TGTGCCACCAGCACCTATGACAGGAAAAGAGGCGAAAAACTGTTTTTT
d_call: NA; clone_size: NA; j_call: TRBJ2-3; v_call: TRBV7-2; cdr3_aa: CASSQQTASTDTQYF; cdr3_nt: TGTGCCAGCAGCCAACAGACAGCTTCCACAGATACGCAGTATTTT
d_call: NA; clone_size: few; j_call: TRBJ2-7; v_call: TRBV27; cdr3_aa: CASSLSASSYEQYF; cdr3_nt: TGTGCCAGCAGTTTATCGGCATCCTCCTACGAGCAGTACTTC
d_call: NA; clone_size: NA; j_call: TRBJ1-5; v_call: TRBV19; cdr3_aa: CASSLRDGEGPSYSNQPQHF; cdr3_nt: TGTGCCAGTAGTCTCAGGGACGGGGAGGGGCCTTCATATAGCAATCAGCCCCAGCATTTT
d_call: NA; clone_size: NA; j_call: TRBJ1-2; v_call: TRBV6-5; cdr3_aa: CASRQQANYGYTF; cdr3_nt: TGTGCCAGCAGGCAACAGGCTAACTATGGCTACACCTTC
d_call: TRBD1; clone_size: NA; j_call: TRBJ1-4; v_call: TRBV28; cdr3_aa: CASSLGTEEKLFF; cdr3_nt: TGTGCCAGCAGTTTGGGGACAGAAGAAAAACTGTTTTTT
d_call: TRBD1; clone_size: NA; j_call: TRBJ1-4; v_call: TRBV5-4; cdr3_aa: CASSLGGQGVEKLFF; cdr3_nt: TGTGCCAGCAGCTTGGGGGGACAGGGTGTTGAAAAACTGTTTTTT
d_call: NA; clone_size: NA; j_call: TRBJ1-3; v_call: TRBV19; cdr3_aa: CASSTVSGSGNTIYF; cdr3_nt: TGTGCCAGTAGTACGGTCTCAGGCTCTGGAAACACCATATATTTT
d_call: NA; clone_size: NA; j_call: TRBJ1-5; v_call: TRBV11-2; cdr3_aa: CASSLDRWGNQPQHF; cdr3_nt: TGTGCCAGCAGCTTAGACAGGTGGGGCAATCAGCCCCAGCATTTT
d_call: TRBD2; clone_size: NA; j_call: TRBJ2-3; v_call: TRBV27; cdr3_aa: CASSLLMARLGTSGKEGTDTQYF; cdr3_nt: TGTGCCAGCAGTTTACTTATGGCGCGACTGGGGACTAGCGGGAAGGAGGGCACAGATACGCAGTATTTT
d_call: NA; clone_size: NA; j_call: TRBJ2-3; v_call: TRBV11-2; cdr3_aa: CASSARAGTDTQYF; cdr3_nt: TGTGCCAGCAGCGCCAGAGCGGGTACAGATACGCAGTATTTT
d_call: NA; clone_size: NA; j_call: TRBJ2-1; v_call: TRBV6-2/TRBV6-3; cdr3_aa: CASSFLLGGAPYNEQFF; cdr3_nt: TGTGCCAGCAGTTTTCTTTTGGGGGGGGCTCCCTACAATGAGCAGTTCTTC